Listed below are T cell receptor beta chains from one sample, sequenced in a study of beta chain features in type 1 diabetes. Repertoires were generated with immunoSEQ multiplex PCR, while TCRdb's copy carries only in-frame clones and drops some. The table lists 200,000 to 250,000 clones, around 10% of them singletons, with just under 0.035% in the top ten. The sample comprised naive CD4+ T cells from blood. These receptor sequences come from a woman aged 18-29 years in good health. Both conserved end residues are part of each CDR3. Each record gives: clone size, V gene, D gene, J gene, CDR3 protein, CDR3 DNA. D genes are given only for firm matches. Not all rows give a size; the values are once, few, many and, for expanded clones, a class.

>NA|TRBV5-1|NA|TRBJ2-7
CASSLQGLGYEQYF
TGCGCCAGCAGCTTGCAGGGGCTGGGCTACGAGCAGTACTTC
>NA|TRBV11-2|NA|TRBJ1-5
CASSSSINQPQHF
TGTGCCAGCAGCTCATCTATCAATCAGCCCCAGCATTTT
>NA|TRBV5-4|NA|TRBJ2-3
CASSRTDSDTQYF
TGTGCCAGCAGCCGGACAGACTCAGATACGCAGTATTTT
>few|TRBV11-2|TRBD1|TRBJ2-1
CASSSRGRQGNEQFF
TGTGCCAGCAGCTCCCGCGGTCGACAGGGAAATGAGCAGTTCTTC
>many|TRBV28|NA|TRBJ2-1
CATRSQGKYEQFF
TGTGCCACCAGGAGTCAGGGCAAGTATGAGCAGTTCTTC
>few|TRBV5-1|TRBD1|TRBJ2-2
CASSTRQGPPGELFF
TGCGCCAGCAGCACGAGACAGGGACCTCCCGGGGAGCTGTTTTTT
>NA|TRBV7-2|TRBD2|TRBJ2-3
CASSPGVAGDTQYF
TGTGCCAGCAGCCCAGGGGTAGCGGGGGATACGCAGTATTTT
>NA|TRBV7-6|NA|TRBJ1-3
CASSRAFDRGNTIYF
TGTGCCAGCAGCCGAGCGTTTGACAGGGGAAACACCATATATTTT
>NA|TRBV5-4|TRBD1|TRBJ1-1
CASSGQGAEAFF
TGTGCCAGCAGCGGACAGGGGGCTGAAGCTTTCTTT
>NA|TRBV5-1|TRBD1|TRBJ2-7
CASSIQTQGAHYEQYF
TGCGCCAGCAGCATCCAAACACAGGGGGCCCACTACGAGCAGTACTTC
>few|TRBV5-4|TRBD2|TRBJ2-3
CASSRTQLAGLDTQYF
TGTGCCAGCAGCCGAACCCAACTAGCGGGACTGGATACGCAGTATTTT
>many|TRBV11-2|NA|TRBJ2-1
CASSLTSLQGGEQFF
TGTGCCAGCAGCTTAACCTCCCTACAGGGCGGTGAGCAGTTCTTC
>many|TRBV28|TRBD2|TRBJ2-7
CASSGGGRQEQYF
TGTGCCAGCAGTGGGGGGGGTAGGCAAGAGCAGTACTTC
>few|TRBV2|NA|TRBJ1-1
CASKPGQLNTEAFF
TGTGCCAGCAAACCCGGACAGCTGAACACTGAAGCTTTCTTT
>many|TRBV18|NA|TRBJ2-3
CASSPLGLDTQYF
TGTGCCAGCTCACCACTGGGACTCGATACGCAGTATTTT
>NA|TRBV6-5|TRBD2|TRBJ2-7
CASSSPTSGRIYEQYF
TGTGCCAGCAGTTCCCCGACTAGCGGGAGAATATACGAGCAGTACTTC
>NA|TRBV19|NA|TRBJ2-7
CASAERLSSYEQYF
TGTGCCAGTGCAGAGAGACTGAGCTCCTACGAGCAGTACTTC
>few|TRBV19|TRBD1|TRBJ1-1
CATSRGQLNTEAFF
TGTGCCACCTCTCGGGGACAGTTGAACACTGAAGCTTTCTTT
>NA|TRBV5-4|NA|TRBJ1-1
CASSLAAGLNTEAFF
TGTGCCAGCAGCTTGGCCGCGGGATTGAACACTGAAGCTTTCTTT
>few|TRBV23-1|TRBD1|TRBJ2-7
CASSWPRQGHEQYF
TGCGCCAGCAGTTGGCCGCGACAGGGTCACGAGCAGTACTTC
>few|TRBV5-4|NA|TRBJ1-4
CASSFGGNEKLFF
TGTGCCAGCAGCTTCGGGGGAAATGAAAAACTGTTTTTT
>NA|TRBV5-1|TRBD1|TRBJ2-1
CASSLAPDRGLRDEQFF
TGCGCCAGCAGCTTGGCCCCGGACAGGGGGCTAAGAGACGAGCAGTTCTTC
>NA|TRBV6-6|NA|TRBJ1-2
CASSVDSNYGYTF
TGTGCCAGCAGTGTTGACAGCAACTATGGCTACACCTTC
>NA|TRBV6-5|NA|TRBJ1-2
CASSYSGGGNGYTF
TGTGCCAGCAGTTACTCGGGGGGAGGAAATGGCTACACCTTC
>few|TRBV30|NA|TRBJ1-3
CAWSAQGGNTIYF
TGTGCCTGGAGTGCACAGGGAGGAAACACCATATATTTT
>NA|TRBV27|TRBD1|TRBJ2-5
CASSGNSGTGGYNWETQYF
TGTGCCAGCAGCGGAAATTCCGGGACAGGGGGCTATAATTGGGAGACCCAGTACTTC
>NA|TRBV14|NA|TRBJ2-5
CASSQESLEGTQYF
TGTGCCAGCAGCCAAGAGAGTCTTGAGGGGACCCAGTACTTC
>NA|TRBV30|NA|TRBJ2-7
CAAERQGLYEQYF
TGTGCCGCGGAGAGGCAGGGCCTGTACGAGCAGTACTTC
>few|TRBV2|TRBD1|TRBJ1-2
CAFTGDRNYGYTF
TGTGCCTTCACCGGGGACAGGAACTATGGCTACACCTTC
>few|TRBV2|TRBD1|TRBJ2-3
CASSEPTGLTDTQYF
TGTGCCAGCAGCGAACCGACAGGGTTGACAGATACGCAGTATTTT
>few|TRBV9|TRBD2|TRBJ2-3
CASSPQAGVPTDTQYF
TGTGCCAGCAGCCCGCAAGCGGGGGTCCCCACAGATACGCAGTATTTT
>NA|TRBV2|TRBD2|TRBJ2-7
CASSGGLAGASYEQYF
TGTGCCAGCAGTGGGGGACTAGCGGGAGCGTCCTACGAGCAGTACTTC
>NA|TRBV7-9|NA|TRBJ2-7
CASSQSGTYEQYF
TGTGCCAGCAGCCAATCCGGGACTTACGAGCAGTACTTC
>NA|TRBV4-1|TRBD2|TRBJ2-2
CASKSPGGTGELFF
TGCGCCAGCAAGAGCCCGGGGGGCACCGGGGAGCTGTTTTTT
>few|TRBV30|NA|TRBJ1-1
CAWSHPRGTEAFF
TGTGCCTGGTCACACCCGCGGGGGACTGAAGCTTTCTTT
>NA|TRBV7-9|TRBD1|TRBJ1-1
CASSRILTGAHTEAFF
TGTGCCAGCAGCCGTATACTTACAGGGGCCCACACTGAAGCTTTCTTT
>NA|TRBV5-1|NA|TRBJ2-5
CASSFTSGTRGETQYF
TGCGCCAGCAGCTTCACAAGCGGGACACGTGGGGAGACCCAGTACTTC
>NA|TRBV6-1|NA|TRBJ1-5
CASRFVSNQPQHF
TGTGCCAGTCGGTTTGTAAGCAATCAGCCCCAGCATTTT
>few|TRBV11-3|NA|TRBJ1-1
CASSQIPQTEAFF
TGTGCCAGCAGCCAAATCCCCCAGACTGAAGCTTTCTTT
>few|TRBV29-1|NA|TRBJ2-1
CSVRTRLSSYNEQFF
TGCAGCGTCCGGACACGTTTAAGCTCCTACAATGAGCAGTTCTTC
>few|TRBV19|TRBD1|TRBJ2-5
CASSPTRTGQETQYF
TGTGCCAGTAGTCCCACGAGGACAGGGCAAGAGACCCAGTACTTC
>NA|TRBV20-1|NA|TRBJ1-1
CSARVVTEAFF
TGCAGTGCTAGAGTCGTCACTGAAGCTTTCTTT
>few|TRBV9|TRBD2|TRBJ2-5
CASSGQRLAEQETQYF
TGTGCCAGCAGCGGCCAGCGTCTAGCGGAACAAGAGACCCAGTACTTC
>NA|TRBV5-1|NA|TRBJ2-5
CASSLGTRQETQYF
TGCGCCAGCAGCTTGGGGACTCGGCAAGAGACCCAGTACTTC
>NA|TRBV12-5|TRBD1|TRBJ1-5
CASGMTGGRNQPQHF
TGTGCTAGTGGTATGACAGGGGGCCGCAATCAGCCCCAGCATTTT
>NA|TRBV7-2|TRBD2|TRBJ2-3
CASSSRGLRGLASDTQYF
TGTGCCAGCAGCTCGCGGGGTTTACGGGGACTAGCGTCAGATACGCAGTATTTT
>few|TRBV18|NA|TRBJ2-5
CASSPTGGETQYF
TGTGCCAGCTCACCGACCGGAGGAGAGACCCAGTACTTC
>NA|TRBV4-1|NA|TRBJ2-7
CASSLQPRDTYEQYF
TGCGCCAGCAGCCTCCAGCCCCGGGACACCTACGAGCAGTACTTC
>few|TRBV11-2|TRBD2|TRBJ2-1
CASSLGNSGDEQFF
TGTGCCAGCAGCTTAGGTAATAGCGGGGATGAGCAGTTCTTC
>NA|TRBV5-6|TRBD1|TRBJ2-5
CASSLEGQGQETQYF
TGTGCCAGCAGCTTGGAGGGACAGGGACAAGAGACCCAGTACTTC
>NA|TRBV7-3|TRBD2|TRBJ2-3
CASSLGLAGGADTQYF
TGTGCCAGCAGCTTAGGACTAGCGGGGGGCGCAGATACGCAGTATTTT
>NA|TRBV6-6|TRBD1|TRBJ1-1
CASSKRDRGNTEAFF
TGTGCCAGCAGCAAACGAGACAGGGGGAACACTGAAGCTTTCTTT
>few|TRBV30|NA|TRBJ2-7
CAWRDSGYEQYF
TGTGCCTGGAGGGACAGCGGCTACGAGCAGTACTTC
>NA|TRBV6-1|NA|TRBJ2-5
CASSGSGWETQYF
TGTGCCAGCAGTGGTTCGGGGTGGGAGACCCAGTACTTC
>NA|TRBV30|NA|TRBJ1-6
CAWSGRAVSSPLHF
TGTGCCTGGAGTGGCAGGGCTGTAAGTTCACCCCTCCACTTT